The 11 T cell receptor beta chains presented below share a single source sample, sequenced in a study of blood T cell repertoires in COVID-19. Clones were sequenced by immunoSEQ multiplex PCR, and TCRdb holds only the in-frame ones, with some missing. Here the sample spans 250,000 to 350,000 clones, around 89% being singletons. Specimen: peripheral blood. These receptors originate from a man aged 30 to 45 with acute or convalescent COVID-19.

The genes are TRBV2 and TRBJ2-7, with TRBD2 matching 10 bases. The germline gives CDR1 SNHLY, CDR2 FYNNEI. This CDR3 comprises 13 residues. Losses at the gene ends were 4 bases for V and 4 bases for J; bases not matched to a gene: 1. CDR3 residues: CASSVAGGYEQYF. The CDR3 DNA is TGTGCCAGCAGTGTAGCGGGGGGATACGAGCAGTACTTC. Full variable domain (rest looked up from reference TRBV2 and TRBJ2-7): EPEVTQTPSHQVTQMGQEVILRCVPISNHLYFYWYRQILGQKVEFLVSFYNNEISEKSEIFDDQFSVERPDGSNFTLKIRSTKLEDSAMYFCASSVAGGYEQYFGPGTRLTVT.

This rearrangement joins TRBV28 to TRBJ1-5, with 9 positions matching TRBD1. CDR3 size: 14 residues. CDR1 is MDHEN and CDR2 is SYDVKM in the germline V gene. V lost 8 bases, J lost 7 bases, and 9 bases stayed unmatched. CDR3 region: CASRYGQGTQPQHF. The CDR3 nucleotides read TGTGCCAGCCGTTACGGACAGGGGACGCAGCCCCAGCATTTT.

The V call is TRBV6-1, the J call TRBJ2-2, with TRBD2 matching 8 bases. V trimming: 2 bases; J trimming: 0 bases; junction bases outside the gene matches: 5. Germline assignment: CDR1 MNHNS and CDR2 SASEGT. This CDR3 is built from 17 residues. CDR3 amino acids: CASSEPGLGANTGELFF. The CDR3 nucleotides are TGTGCCAGCAGTGAACCGGGACTAGGGGCGAACACCGGGGAGCTGTTTTTT.

V and J are TRBV19 and TRBJ1-2, with D possibly being TRBD1 (6 bases). Trimming shortened V by 5 bases and J by 12 bases, and 13 bases separated the two germline ends. CDR3 size: 11 residues. Germline V gene lookup returns CDR1 LNHDA and CDR2 SQIVND (reference sequence). CDR3 amino acids: CASSAPGGHTF. The CDR3 nucleotides are TGTGCCAGTAGTGCACCGGGGGGCCACACCTTC.

J is TRBJ2-1 and V is TRBV11-3; tentative D call: TRBD2 (6 bases). The V and J ends lost 5 bases and 6 bases respectively, with 17 bases between them. In germline, CDR1 is SGHNT, CDR2 YENEEA. The CDR3 is made up of 15 amino acids. This CDR3 reads CASSPAGSRVNEQFF. CDR3 bases: TGTGCCAGCAGCCCTGCCGGGAGTAGGGTCAATGAGCAGTTCTTC.

The chain joins TRBV25-1 to TRBJ2-7; no firm D call. The CDR3 runs to 15 residues. Looked up from germline, CDR1 is MGHDK and CDR2 is SYGVNS. The germline V and J ends were trimmed by 1 base and 6 bases, with 16 bases remaining between them. Here the CDR3 DNA reads TGTGCCAGCAGTGAATCGGGTAGTACCCGCTCCGAGCAGTACTTC. Protein: CASSESGSTRSEQYF.

This clone was seen just once. V gene TRBV2 combines with J gene TRBJ2-7, with D possibly being TRBD2 (5 bases). V gave up 8 bases and J gave up 2 bases, with 7 bases separating them. Germline CDR1 SNHLY, CDR2 FYNNEI. The CDR3 is 11 amino acids. For the CDR3, the DNA is TGTGCCAGCGGAGGTCCCTACGAGCAGTACTTC. Protein product: CASGGPYEQYF.

The chain links TRBV2 to TRBJ2-7; D gene unclear. The germline V gene has CDR1 SNHLY and CDR2 FYNNEI. The CDR3 extends over 14 amino acids. Deletions cut 4 bases from V and 0 bases from J, with 10 bases between. DNA for the CDR3: TGTGCCAGCAGTGTGGGCCTGACCTCCTACGAGCAGTACTTC. Encoded protein: CASSVGLTSYEQYF.

This clone was seen once. The rearrangement joins TRBV19 to TRBJ1-2; 10 nucleotides match TRBD1. Germline V gives CDR1 LNHDA, CDR2 SQIVND (reference sequence). The CDR3 is made up of 16 amino acids. V lost 4 bases to trimming and J lost 1 base; unmatched junction nucleotides: 6. CDR3 sequence reads: CASSNRDRGVNYGYTF. Here the CDR3 DNA reads TGTGCCAGTAGTAACCGGGACAGGGGAGTTAACTATGGCTACACCTTC.

The chain recombines TRBV6-5 with TRBJ2-7; D uncertain. CDR1 is MNHEY and CDR2 is SVGAGI in the germline V gene. The CDR3 totals 13 residues. V was trimmed by 8 bases and J by 1 base, leaving 12 bases between them. The CDR3 here is CASRAGLSYEQYF. The CDR3 DNA reads as TGTGCCAGCCGAGCAGGCCTATCCTACGAGCAGTACTTC.

J is TRBJ1-1 and V is TRBV28; a possible D gene is TRBD1 (6 bases). The germline CDR1 and CDR2 sequences are MDHEN and SYDVKM. The CDR3 loop spans 12 amino acids. V was trimmed by 8 bases and J by 9 bases, leaving 16 bases between them. This chain's CDR3 is CASQTGYAKAFF. The DNA of the CDR3 is TGTGCCAGCCAAACAGGGTATGCAAAAGCTTTCTTT.